The entry that follows covers one TCR beta chain sequence. The sample comes from a study of synovial regulatory T cells in juvenile arthritis. Here immunoSEQ multiplex PCR was the method, and the copy in TCRdb shows in-frame clones only, minus some. The sample table sets out about 10,000 clones. In germline, CDR1 is SNHLY, CDR2 FYNNEI. The CDR3 totals 12 residues. The nucleotide record is missing. The V call is TRBV2, the J call TRBJ2-7. This receptor was obtained from a donor aged 2-30 years with juvenile idiopathic arthritis. Sequenced input: Treg cells from blood. The sample's subset: remaining (HLA-DR-negative) circulating blood Treg cells. CDR3 region: CASSPPNYEQYF. The whole variable domain, filled in from reference TRBV2 and TRBJ2-7, reads EPEVTQTPSHQVTQMGQEVILRCVPISNHLYFYWYRQILGQKVEFLVSFYNNEISEKSEIFDDQFSVERPDGSNFTLKIRSTKLEDSAMYFCASSPPNYEQYFGPGTRLTVT.